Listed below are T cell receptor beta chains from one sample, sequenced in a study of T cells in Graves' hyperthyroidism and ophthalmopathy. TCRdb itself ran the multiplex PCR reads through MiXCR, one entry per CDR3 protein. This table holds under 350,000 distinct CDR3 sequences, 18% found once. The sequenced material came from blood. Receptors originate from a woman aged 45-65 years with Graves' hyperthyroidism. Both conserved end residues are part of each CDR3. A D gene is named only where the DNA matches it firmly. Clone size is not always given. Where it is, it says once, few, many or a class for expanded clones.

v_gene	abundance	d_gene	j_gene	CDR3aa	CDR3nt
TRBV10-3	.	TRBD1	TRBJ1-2	CAISRTGSSYGYTF	TGTGCCATCAGTAGGACAGGGAGCAGCTATGGCTACACCTTC
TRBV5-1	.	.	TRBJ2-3	CASSSETDTQYF	TGCGCCAGCAGTTCAGAAACAGATACGCAGTATTTT
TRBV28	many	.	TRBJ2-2	CASSPGWTGELFF	TGTGCCAGCAGTCCTGGATGGACCGGGGAGCTGTTTTTT
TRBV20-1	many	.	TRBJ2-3	CSAREIARVADTQYF	TGCAGTGCTAGAGAAATAGCGCGTGTTGCAGATACGCAGTATTTT
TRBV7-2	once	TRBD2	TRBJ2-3	CASSQGLAGGVKTDTQYF	TGCGCCAGCAGCCAAGGGCTAGCGGGGGGAGTAAAGACAGATACGCAGTATTTT
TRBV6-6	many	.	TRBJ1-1	CASSYRQRLEAFF	TGTGCCAGCAGTTACCGACAGCGCCTTGAAGCTTTCTTT
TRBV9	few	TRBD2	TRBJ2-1	CASSAKGLAGAYNEQFF	TGTGCCAGCAGCGCAAAGGGACTAGCGGGGGCGTACAATGAGCAGTTCTTC
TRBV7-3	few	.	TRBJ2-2	CASSTGGTSNTGELFF	TGTGCCAGCAGCACCGGAGGGACTTCGAACACCGGGGAGCTGTTTTTT
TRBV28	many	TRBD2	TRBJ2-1	CASRGTGTSDYNEQFF	TGTGCCAGCAGAGGCACCGGGACTAGCGACTACAATGAGCAGTTCTTC
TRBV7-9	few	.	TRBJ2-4	CASSLGGYLAKNIQYF	TGTGCCAGCAGCTTAGGCGGCTACTTAGCCAAAAACATTCAGTACTTC